This T cell receptor (beta chain) was identified in a study of blood T cells in healthy people across ages. General study points: Changes seen in expanded clonotypes were possibly confounded by donor CMV status left unknown. As age increased, TCR beta diversity per million T cells fell in a roughly linear fashion. More naive CD4+ cells and higher diversity were found in long-lived than in aged donors.

Together with a sample-barcoded 5' primer, a J-beta primer mix was included in a second PCR lasting about 6 to 11 cycles. TCRdb re-analysed the 5' RACE reads in MiXCR, keeping a single row per CDR3 protein. The sample lists 630,000 or so distinct CDR3 sequences, less than 40% occurring once. At least ten counts were recorded for this clonotype. Its antigen remains unknown. J lost 5 bases, V lost 2 bases, and 9 bases had no gene match. This CDR3 spans 16 amino acids. Germline loops: CDR1 DFQATT, CDR2 SNEGSKA (reference sequence). The sequencing sample was made of blood. The sequence came from a woman of 80 years or more in good health. The rearrangement links TRBV20-1 to TRBJ2-5, with TRBD2 matching 12 bases. The CDR3 is CSARSASGGARETQYF. The CDR3 DNA follows: TGCAGTGCTAGAAGCGCTAGCGGGGGGGCCCGGGAGACCCAGTACTTC.